Each of the 5 T cell receptor beta chains below was sequenced from the same sample in a study of T cell responses to AZD1222 COVID-19 vaccine. Produced via immunoSEQ multiplex PCR; TCRdb's table is partial and in-frame only. This sample has around 100,000 clones; 90% occur once, and the top ten carry under 5.5%. Sequenced here: peripheral blood, sampled on day 0 of AZD1222 vaccination. The origin of the receptors is an adult in good health.

This clone was recorded a few times. This chain links TRBV19 with TRBJ2-5, with 13 bases aligning to TRBD2. This CDR3 region has 17 residues. CDR1 is LNHDA and CDR2 is SQIVND in the germline V gene (reference sequence). J lost 5 bases, V lost 4 bases, and 10 bases had no gene match. The chain's CDR3 is CASSTGTSGEGVETQYF. The CDR3 DNA follows: TGTGCCAGTAGTACCGGGACTAGCGGGGAAGGGGTGGAGACCCAGTACTTC.

The chain couples TRBV7-2 to TRBJ2-1; TRBD1 matches at 7 bases. V shed 5 bases and J 1 base; nucleotides not matched to a gene: 17. Germline V lookup: CDR1 SGHTA, CDR2 FQGNSA. The CDR3 has 19 amino acids. The CDR3 nucleotides are TGTGCCAGCAGCCCTATCGAAGGGGGCCTAGGATCTTCCTACAATGAGCAGTTCTTC. Protein: CASSPIEGGLGSSYNEQFF.

This clone has only one observation. V gene TRBV3-1 (or the pseudogene TRBV3-2) combines with J gene TRBJ1-1; D perhaps matches TRBD1 (5 bases). Trimming shortened V by 3 bases and J by 10 bases, and 9 bases separated the two germline ends. Germline lookup yields CDR1 LGHDT and CDR2 YNNKEL (reference sequence). This CDR3 has 11 residues. In DNA, the CDR3 is TGTGCCAGCAGCCAGGGGGTTTTAGCTTTCTTT. It translates to CASSQGVLAFF.

The V call is TRBV28, the J call TRBJ1-3; possibly TRBD1 for D (6 bases). V lost 4 bases to trimming and J lost 8 bases, with 15 bases between them. Germline CDR1 and CDR2: MDHEN and SYDVKM. There are 14 residues in the CDR3. The CDR3 nucleotides are TGTGCCAGCAGTTGGGGGCAGGGAGCATACACCATATATTTT. Translation: CASSWGQGAYTIYF.

A remark on this clone: The same CDR3 arises from other DNA sequences in this sample as well. The genes are TRBV28 and TRBJ2-7; D not resolved. Germline assignment: CDR1 MDHEN and CDR2 SYDVKM. V lost 7 bases and J lost 3, with 7 bases in between. CDR3 length: 11 residues. Written as DNA, the CDR3 is TGTGCCAGCACGTCCCTCTACGAGCAGTACTTC. The encoded protein is CASTSLYEQYF.